This T cell receptor beta chain is from a study of early T cells in non-severe SARS-CoV-2 infection. Germline CDR1 reads SGHDN; CDR2 reads FVKESK. Trimming removed 1 base from V and 13 bases from J, with 14 bases in between. There are 13 residues in the CDR3. Using its own MiXCR run on the 5' RACE reads, TCRdb lists one record per CDR3 protein. Seen here are about 71,000 distinct CDR3 sequences, roughly 15% observed once, and the top ten hold less than 5%. This specimen was whole blood, taken at baseline. V gene TRBV14 combines with J gene TRBJ2-1; D remains unclear. This TCR came from an adult who was a healthcare worker with PCR-confirmed SARS-CoV-2 infection or an uninfected control (not recorded which). CDR3 loop: CASSQAPSIRQFF. The DNA for the CDR3 is TGTGCCAGCAGCCAAGCCCCCAGTATACGACAGTTCTTC.